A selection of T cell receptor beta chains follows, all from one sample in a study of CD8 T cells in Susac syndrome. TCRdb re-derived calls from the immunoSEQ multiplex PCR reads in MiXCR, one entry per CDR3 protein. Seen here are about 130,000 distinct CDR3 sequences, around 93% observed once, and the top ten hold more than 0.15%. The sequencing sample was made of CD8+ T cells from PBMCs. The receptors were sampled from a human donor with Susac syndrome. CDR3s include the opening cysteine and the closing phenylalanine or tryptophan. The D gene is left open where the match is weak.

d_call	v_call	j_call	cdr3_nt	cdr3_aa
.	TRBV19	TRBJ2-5	TGTGCCAGTAGTTTATGGGAGCAAGAGACCCAGTACTTC	CASSLWEQETQYF
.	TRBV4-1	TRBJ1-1	TGCGCCAGCAGCCAGGGGTTGGGACGGCCGACTGAAGCTTTCTTT	CASSQGLGRPTEAFF
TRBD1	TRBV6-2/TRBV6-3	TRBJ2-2	TGTGCCAGCAGCCCGGGACAGCTGTCGACCGGGGAGCTGTTTTTT	CASSPGQLSTGELFF
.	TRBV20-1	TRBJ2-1	TGCAGTGCCGAGGAGGGCATTGAGCAGTTCTTC	CSAEEGIEQFF
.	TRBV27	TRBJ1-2	TGTGCCAGCAGTTCGGTGACGGGGGATGGCTACACCTTC	CASSSVTGDGYTF
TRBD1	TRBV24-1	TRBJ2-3	TGTGCCACCAGTGGTCTGGCAGGGGGCTCGGATACGCAGTATTTT	CATSGLAGGSDTQYF
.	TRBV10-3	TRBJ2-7	TGTGCCATCTTGCGAAGTGCCTACGAGCAGTACTTC	CAILRSAYEQYF
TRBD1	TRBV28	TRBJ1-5	TGTGCCAGCAGTTGGGACAGGGGATTGGGGGATCAGCCCCAGCATTTT	CASSWDRGLGDQPQHF
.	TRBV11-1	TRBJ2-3	TGTGCCAGCAGCTCTGACGACAGTCGCACAGATACGCAGTATTTT	CASSSDDSRTDTQYF
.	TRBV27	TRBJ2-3	TGTGCCAGCAGCCCGTCCATCGGCGATACGCAGTATTTT	CASSPSIGDTQYF
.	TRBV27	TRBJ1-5	TGTGCCAGCGGCCTTATGGGGGGGAATCAGCCCCAGCATTTT	CASGLMGGNQPQHF
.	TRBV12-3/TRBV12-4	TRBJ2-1	TGTGCCAGCAGTTCCCGGGACTACAATGAGCAGTTCTTC	CASSSRDYNEQFF
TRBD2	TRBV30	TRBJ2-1	TGTGCCTGGAGTGTCGGGTCGGGACTAGTATACAATGAGCAGTTCTTC	CAWSVGSGLVYNEQFF
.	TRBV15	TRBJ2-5	TGTGCCACCAGCAGAGATCGGGCCAGCGAAGAGACCCAGTACTTC	CATSRDRASEETQYF
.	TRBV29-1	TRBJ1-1	TGCAGCGTCATGAACACTGAAGCTTTCTTT	CSVMNTEAFF
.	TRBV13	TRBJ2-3	TGTGCCAGCAGCTCCAACATAGTGGGCACAGATACGCAGTATTTT	CASSSNIVGTDTQYF
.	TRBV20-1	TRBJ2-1	TGCAGTGGCGCCCATACCTACAATGAGCAGTTCTTC	CSGAHTYNEQFF
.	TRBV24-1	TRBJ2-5	TGTGCCACCAGCAGGGGCTGGTCAGAGACCCAGTACTTC	CATSRGWSETQYF
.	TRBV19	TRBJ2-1	TGTGCCAGTAGTATAGATTCGGGGGCCGTCTACAATGAGCAGTTCTTC	CASSIDSGAVYNEQFF
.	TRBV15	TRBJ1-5	TGTGCCACCAGCCAGGAGCAAGCGGCCAATCAGCCCCAGCATTTT	CATSQEQAANQPQHF
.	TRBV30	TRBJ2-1	TGTGCCTGGAGTCTACCGAATGAGCAGTTCTTC	CAWSLPNEQFF
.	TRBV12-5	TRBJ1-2	TGTGCTAGTGGTGTCACAGTAACCTATGGCTACACCTTC	CASGVTVTYGYTF